These T cell receptor beta chains were read from a single sample in a study of cytomegalovirus exposure and HLA in healthy donors. Sequenced by immunoSEQ multiplex PCR; TCRdb stores in-frame clones only, minus some. This table has about 150,000 clones, roughly 74% appearing once. Specimen: PBMCs. These receptors came from a man younger than 35 in good health and CMV-seronegative. The CDR3 runs from the conserved cysteine through the conserved F or W. Each record gives: clone size, D gene, J gene, V gene, CDR3 protein, CDR3 DNA. D genes are given only for firm matches. Rows give clone size only sometimes, using once, few, many, or a class for an expanded clone.

NA	TRBD1	TRBJ2-1	TRBV6-5	CASSHWGQGYNEQFF	TGTGCCAGCAGTCACTGGGGACAGGGCTACAATGAGCAGTTCTTC
NA	NA	TRBJ1-5	TRBV6-1	CASSEGVGDNSNQPQHF	TGTGCCAGCAGTGAAGGTGTAGGTGACAATAGCAATCAGCCCCAGCATTTT
NA	NA	TRBJ2-1	TRBV2	CASSEGQNNEQFF	TGTGCCAGCAGTGAAGGGCAGAACAATGAGCAGTTCTTC
NA	NA	TRBJ2-1	TRBV7-8	CASSSRTRGSSYNEQFF	TGTGCCAGCAGCTCCCGCACCCGGGGGAGCTCCTACAATGAGCAGTTCTTC
NA	NA	TRBJ2-5	TRBV7-2	CASSLQFETQYF	TGTGCCAGCAGTCTACAGTTTGAGACCCAGTACTTC
NA	NA	TRBJ1-2	TRBV7-8	CASSLGQRTNYGYTF	TGTGCCAGCAGCCTCGGACAGAGAACTAACTATGGCTACACCTTC
once	NA	TRBJ2-4	TRBV7-3	CASSPEMVETNSQYF	TGTGCCAGCAGCCCTGAAATGGTCGAGACTAACTCTCAGTACTTC
NA	NA	TRBJ2-2	TRBV6-5	CASSYSRGTGELFF	TGTGCCAGCAGTTACTCACGGGGCACCGGGGAGCTGTTTTTT
NA	TRBD1	TRBJ2-3	TRBV11-2	CASSYGTGSTDTQYF	TGTGCCAGCAGTTACGGGACAGGGAGCACAGATACGCAGTATTTT
NA	TRBD1	TRBJ1-2	TRBV10-1	CASSERGQSYGYTF	TGCGCCAGCAGTGAAAGGGGACAGTCCTATGGCTACACCTTC
NA	TRBD1	TRBJ2-3	TRBV9	CASSPLGQVSDTQYF	TGTGCCAGCAGCCCCCTCGGACAGGTCTCAGATACGCAGTATTTT
NA	TRBD2	TRBJ2-5	TRBV28	CASTLGGQETQYF	TGTGCCAGCACCTTGGGGGGGCAAGAGACCCAGTACTTC
NA	NA	TRBJ1-3	TRBV9	CASSVSGLRTGNTIYF	TGTGCCAGCAGCGTATCGGGACTCAGGACTGGAAACACCATATATTTT
NA	TRBD1	TRBJ1-1	TRBV6-1	CASSAGTVSRGTEAFF	TGTGCCAGCAGTGCAGGGACAGTCTCAAGGGGCACTGAAGCTTTCTTT
NA	TRBD1	TRBJ1-1	TRBV6-1	CASSDQTGGYTEAFF	TGTGCCAGCAGTGACCAGACAGGGGGCTACACTGAAGCTTTCTTT
few	NA	TRBJ1-1	TRBV11-1	CASSPRTGGNTEAFF	TGTGCCAGCAGCCCCAGGACGGGGGGGAACACTGAAGCTTTCTTT
NA	TRBD1	TRBJ2-5	TRBV27	CASSRTGEWWETQYF	TGTGCCAGCAGTAGAACAGGGGAATGGTGGGAGACCCAGTACTTC
NA	TRBD1	TRBJ1-5	TRBV29-1	CSTRTGPNQPQHF	TGCAGCACGAGGACAGGGCCCAATCAGCCCCAGCATTTT
few	NA	TRBJ1-1	TRBV27	CASSFTGSEAFF	TGTGCCAGCAGTTTTACGGGGAGTGAAGCTTTCTTT
once	NA	TRBJ1-5	TRBV30	CAWTRGIDQPQHF	TGTGCCTGGACGCGGGGTATAGATCAGCCCCAGCATTTT
NA	NA	TRBJ1-4	TRBV27	CASSVLSVAGAGEKLFF	TGTGCCAGCAGTGTACTCTCGGTCGCGGGGGCGGGAGAAAAACTGTTTTTT
NA	NA	TRBJ2-1	TRBV18	CASSPRLGEDEQFF	TGTGCCAGCTCACCTCGGCTCGGGGAAGATGAGCAGTTCTTC
NA	NA	TRBJ2-2	TRBV7-9	CASSPRLTTGIVYTGELFF	TGTGCCAGCAGCCCCCGACTAACCACGGGGATCGTTTATACCGGGGAGCTGTTTTTT
NA	TRBD1	TRBJ2-3	TRBV9	CASSEGTGRRTDTQYF	TGTGCCAGCAGCGAAGGGACAGGGAGGAGGACAGATACGCAGTATTTT
NA	NA	TRBJ1-1	TRBV2	CASSEEARRGTEAFF	TGTGCCAGCAGTGAAGAGGCACGGCGGGGGACTGAAGCTTTCTTT
NA	TRBD1	TRBJ1-4	TRBV18	CASSPETGGEKLFF	TGTGCCAGCTCACCAGAGACAGGGGGTGAAAAACTGTTTTTT
few	NA	TRBJ2-1	TRBV5-6	CASSFLVPYNEQFF	TGTGCCAGCAGCTTCCTAGTCCCCTACAATGAGCAGTTCTTC
NA	NA	TRBJ1-6	TRBV4-1	CASSQRGKNSPLHF	TGCGCCAGCAGCCAAAGGGGAAAAAATTCACCCCTCCACTTT
NA	NA	TRBJ2-6	TRBV28	CASSLDRWGTGANVLTF	TGTGCCAGCAGTTTGGACAGATGGGGCACTGGGGCCAACGTCCTGACTTTC
NA	TRBD2	TRBJ2-3	TRBV7-9	CASTLAGGSTDTQYF	TGTGCCAGCACCTTAGCGGGGGGGAGCACAGATACGCAGTATTTT
once	NA	TRBJ2-3	TRBV6-6	CASSYSGRGDTQYF	TGTGCCAGCAGTTACTCCGGTAGAGGAGATACGCAGTATTTT
few	TRBD1	TRBJ1-1	TRBV28	CASSPTPGQGDTEAFF	TGTGCCAGCAGTCCGACCCCGGGACAGGGAGACACTGAAGCTTTCTTT
few	TRBD1	TRBJ2-5	TRBV11-2	CASSFDRGRETQYF	TGTGCCAGCAGCTTTGACAGGGGTAGGGAGACCCAGTACTTC
NA	NA	TRBJ1-1	TRBV5-6	CASRFRRVSTEAFF	TGTGCCAGCAGGTTCCGGAGGGTTTCCACTGAAGCTTTCTTT
NA	NA	TRBJ1-5	TRBV19	CASSIEGGGQPQHF	TGTGCCAGTAGTATAGAGGGGGGAGGTCAGCCCCAGCATTTT
NA	NA	TRBJ2-6	TRBV7-3	CASSLMDIASGANVLTF	TGTGCCAGCAGCTTAATGGACATTGCATCCGGGGCCAACGTCCTGACTTTC
NA	TRBD1	TRBJ1-5	TRBV6-4	CASSEGTGGNQPQHF	TGTGCCAGCAGTGAGGGGACAGGGGGCAATCAGCCCCAGCATTTT
few	NA	TRBJ2-7	TRBV5-6	CASSLSEQEQYF	TGTGCCAGCAGCCTATCTGAACAGGAGCAGTACTTC
NA	TRBD1	TRBJ2-5	TRBV6-5	CASSYPTGRGETQYF	TGTGCCAGCAGTTACCCGACAGGGCGAGGGGAGACCCAGTACTTC
NA	NA	TRBJ1-1	TRBV7-9	CASSLGVEVPNTEAFF	TGTGCCAGCAGCTTAGGAGTCGAGGTACCGAACACTGAAGCTTTCTTT
few	TRBD1	TRBJ1-2	TRBV29-1	CSAAGTDFYGYTF	TGCAGCGCTGCCGGGACAGACTTTTATGGCTACACCTTC
once	NA	TRBJ2-7	TRBV2	CASHRTGISLEQYF	TGTGCCAGCCATAGGACCGGGATCTCCCTCGAGCAGTACTTC
NA	NA	TRBJ2-2	TRBV6-1	CASSEGGGNTGELFF	TGTGCCAGCAGTGAAGGAGGGGGGAACACCGGGGAGCTGTTTTTT
few	NA	TRBJ1-4	TRBV18	CASSFAGMDEKLFF	TGTGCCAGCTCATTTGCAGGGATGGATGAAAAACTGTTTTTT
once	TRBD1	TRBJ2-3	TRBV5-1	CASSLPGGEDTQYF	TGCGCCAGCAGCCTCCCAGGGGGCGAAGATACGCAGTATTTT
NA	NA	TRBJ2-7	TRBV4-3	CASSQDETGAYEQYF	TGCGCCAGCAGCCAAGACGAAACAGGAGCCTACGAGCAGTACTTC
NA	TRBD1	TRBJ1-3	TRBV5-6	CASSYGTGGNTIYF	TGTGCCAGCAGCTATGGGACAGGGGGAAACACCATATATTTT
few	NA	TRBJ1-2	TRBV5-6	CASSLDSGDYTF	TGTGCCAGCAGCTTGGACTCCGGAGACTACACCTTC
NA	NA	TRBJ2-6	TRBV6-4	CASSDDSSGANVLTF	TGTGCCAGCAGTGACGACAGCTCTGGGGCCAACGTCCTGACTTTC
NA	TRBD1	TRBJ1-1	TRBV29-1	CSVGQMNTEAFF	TGCAGCGTGGGACAGATGAACACTGAAGCTTTCTTT
once	TRBD1	TRBJ2-7	TRBV7-9	CASSLQGKGEQYF	TGTGCCAGCAGTCTACAGGGGAAGGGCGAGCAGTACTTC
NA	NA	TRBJ1-4	TRBV10-3	CAISESAGREKLFF	TGTGCCATCAGTGAGTCGGCAGGGAGGGAAAAACTGTTTTTT
NA	TRBD1	TRBJ1-2	TRBV5-1	CASSLGDSLWGYTF	TGCGCCAGCAGCTTGGGGGACAGCCTATGGGGCTACACCTTC
NA	NA	TRBJ1-4	TRBV11-2	CASSSGLLGTNEKLFF	TGTGCCAGCAGCTCCGGACTTTTGGGCACTAATGAAAAACTGTTTTTT
NA	TRBD1	TRBJ1-3	TRBV2	CASSEGQASGNTIYF	TGTGCCAGCAGTGAGGGACAGGCCTCTGGAAACACCATATATTTT
NA	TRBD1	TRBJ1-2	TRBV6-1	CASSEAPGQGSGYTF	TGTGCCAGCAGTGAAGCCCCGGGACAGGGGTCTGGCTACACCTTC